The 18 T cell receptor beta chains given below trace back to one sample, sequenced in a study of beta chain features in type 1 diabetes. Investigators reverse transcribed all isolated RNA, so they sequenced expressed TCRB transcripts. The method was immunoSEQ multiplex PCR; TCRdb's version includes in-frame clones alone and lacks a portion of them. The table has a few hundred thousand clones, 7.5% to 10% seen once. Sequenced input: naive CD4+ T cells from blood. The receptors were gathered from a woman under 30 in good health.

This clone occurred a few times. The genes are TRBV18 and TRBJ1-1; perhaps TRBD1 as D (5 bases). Germline V CDR1 and CDR2: KGHSH, LQKENI. Trimming cost V 3 bases and J 1 base, with 6 bases left between them. The CDR3 contains 13 residues. CDR3 DNA sequence: TGTGCCAGCTCACCGGACACGAACACTGAAGCTTTCTTT. As protein: CASSPDTNTEAFF.

The chain couples TRBV18 to TRBJ2-4; 9 positions match TRBD1. Germline V gives CDR1 KGHSH, CDR2 LQKENI. This CDR3 is built from 15 residues. V lost 2 bases, J lost 6 bases, and 5 bases stayed unmatched. The CDR3 sequence: CASSPDRGIGNIQYF. CDR3 nucleotide sequence: TGTGCCAGCTCACCAGACAGGGGGATTGGAAACATTCAGTACTTC.

The rearrangement joins TRBV4-1 to TRBJ1-2, with D maybe TRBD1 (6 bases). The germline gives CDR1 MGHRA, CDR2 YSYEKL. There are 15 residues in the CDR3. Trimming took off 4 bases at V and 7 bases at J, with 19 bases between the two ends. CDR3 protein: CASSPEPGGVRGYTF. The CDR3, as DNA: TGCGCCAGCAGCCCCGAACCGGGGGGCGTTCGTGGCTACACCTTC.

In its sample, this clone was seen many times. The rearrangement links TRBV29-1 to TRBJ2-7; D unresolved. Trimming shortened V by 6 bases and J by 1 base, and 16 bases separated the two germline ends. Germline V lookup: CDR1 SQVTM, CDR2 ANQGSEA. The length of the CDR3 is 14 residues. CDR3 bases: TGCAGCGTCGCTCTGGCAGCGAATTCCTACGAGCAGTACTTC. This codes for CSVALAANSYEQYF.

The chain recombines TRBV18 with TRBJ2-7, with TRBD1 as a possible D gene (6 bases). Trimming removed 2 bases from V and 1 base from J, with 9 bases in between. The length of the CDR3 is 14 residues. Germline-derived CDR1 and CDR2 are KGHSH and LQKENI. In DNA, the CDR3 is TGTGCCAGCTCACCATTACAGGGTTCCTACGAGCAGTACTTC. Protein sequence: CASSPLQGSYEQYF.

This clone was counted between two and nine times. The chain recombines TRBV14 with TRBJ2-2; 10 bases map to TRBD1. Germline values: CDR1 SGHDN, CDR2 FVKESK. V lost 5 bases to trimming and J lost 3 bases; unmatched junction nucleotides: 9. The CDR3 is made up of 17 amino acids. This CDR3 is CASSSRLGQGYTGELFF. The CDR3 DNA reads TGTGCCAGCAGCTCGCGCTTGGGACAGGGGTACACCGGGGAGCTGTTTTTT.

The table lists this clone with a count of one. The chain links TRBV11-1 to TRBJ2-7; TRBD2 aligns across 13 bases. Germline CDR1 and CDR2: SGHAT and FQDESV (reference sequence). The CDR3 spans 15 residues. The J segment lost 4 bases and the V segment lost 4 bases, leaving 4 bases of the junction unmatched. The CDR3 protein is CASSWRTSGSYEQYF. CDR3 bases: TGTGCCAGCAGCTGGAGGACTAGCGGGAGTTACGAGCAGTACTTC.

This clone appeared a few times. This chain links TRBV19 with TRBJ2-7, with D unclear. V was trimmed by 1 base and J by 1 base, leaving 8 bases between them. Germline CDR1 is LNHDA and CDR2 is SQIVND (reference sequence). This CDR3 is 14 amino acids long. CDR3 nucleotides: TGTGCCAGTAGTATAGTTGCTAGTTCCTACGAGCAGTACTTC. This codes for CASSIVASSYEQYF.

V and J are TRBV19 and TRBJ1-1; tentatively, D is TRBD1 (6 bases). This CDR3 comprises 15 residues. The V end lost 5 bases, the J end lost 1 base, and 14 bases lay between the germline ends. CDR1 is LNHDA, CDR2 SQIVND, per germline (reference sequence). CDR3 amino acids: CASSRRVTGNTEAFF. CDR3 DNA sequence: TGTGCCAGTAGTCGCCGCGTGACAGGGAACACTGAAGCTTTCTTT.

This clone has ten or more counts. The rearrangement uses TRBV23-1 and TRBJ2-3, with 7 bases that match TRBD1. TRBV23-1 is an open reading frame whose function is uncertain. V was clipped by 6 bases and J by 1 base; unmatched bases: 4. CDR3 size: 14 residues. CDR3 region: CASRTGNRTDTQYF. The CDR3 coding sequence is TGCGCCAGCAGGACAGGGAACCGCACAGATACGCAGTATTTT.

The sample holds a few counts of this clone. V usage is TRBV19 and J usage is TRBJ2-6; tentatively, D is TRBD1 (5 bases). Trimming cost V 11 bases and J 6 bases, with 32 bases left between them. The CDR3 totals 19 residues. Germline V gene lookup returns CDR1 LNHDA and CDR2 SQIVND (reference sequence). CDR3 nucleotide sequence: TGTGCCTCTTCGGGTATCAGGGCCCCTCATGATCATGAGGCCAACGTCCTGACTTTC. This codes for CASSGIRAPHDHEANVLTF.

This clone has a handful of counts. CDR3 loop: CSAVNYGYTF. The CDR3 DNA reads TGCAGTGCCGTTAACTATGGCTACACCTTC. The V gene is TRBV20-1, the J gene TRBJ1-2; D gene ambiguous. Germline lookup yields CDR1 DFQATT and CDR2 SNEGSKA (reference sequence). The V end lost 6 bases, the J end lost 1 base, and 3 bases lay between the germline ends. The CDR3 has 10 amino acids.

This clone was seen only a few times. The chain carries TRBV7-9 and TRBJ2-1; tentative D call: TRBD1 (5 bases). V lost 5 bases and J 1 base, leaving 15 bases between the germline ends. From germline, CDR1 is SEHNR and CDR2 FQNEAQ (reference sequence). CDR3 length: 16 residues. The CDR3 is CASSPGRRASYNEQFF. The CDR3 bases are TGTGCCAGCAGCCCAGGGCGTAGAGCTTCCTACAATGAGCAGTTCTTC.

The V gene is TRBV5-4, the J gene TRBJ2-2, with 9 bases matching TRBD2. CDR1 and CDR2 (germline): SGHNT, YYREEE (reference sequence). CDR3 length equals 16 residues. V shed 1 base and J 4 bases; nucleotides not matched to a gene: 5. The CDR3 nucleotides read TGTGCCAGCAGCTTGTTTGTAGCGGGAGCCACCGGGGAGCTGTTTTTT. This sequence encodes CASSLFVAGATGELFF.

The chain recombines TRBV19 with TRBJ1-2, with D perhaps TRBD1 (6 bases). The CDR3 is 17 amino acids. V was cut by 4 bases and J by 8 bases, with 26 bases left in between. Looked up from germline, CDR1 is LNHDA and CDR2 is SQIVND (reference sequence). CDR3 sequence (DNA): TGTGCCAGTAGTACAGGGGACGCCGTTAGTTCCTTGGCCGGCTACACCTTC. Amino acids: CASSTGDAVSSLAGYTF.

This clone was observed a handful of times. This chain uses TRBV7-6 with TRBJ2-7; 11 bases line up with TRBD2. The germline gives CDR1 SGHVS, CDR2 FNYEAQ. This CDR3 is 19 amino acids long. After removal of 5 bases from V and 7 bases from J, the junction contained 22 bases not matched to a gene. CDR3 sequence (DNA): TGTGCCAGCAGCCTCGAAAAGCCTTTGACTAGCGGGACCCGGAAGGAGCAGTACTTC. This codes for CASSLEKPLTSGTRKEQYF. The whole variable domain, filled in from reference TRBV7-6 and TRBJ2-7, reads GAGVSQSPRYKVTKRGQDVALRCDPISGHVSLYWYRQALGQGPEFLTYFNYEAQQDKSGLPNDRFSAERPEGSISTLTIQRTEQRDSAMYRCASSLEKPLTSGTRKEQYFGPGTRLTVT.

This clone was counted a few times. The V gene is TRBV30, the J gene TRBJ2-7; D is possibly TRBD1 (6 bases). Per germline, CDR1 GTSNPN and CDR2 SVGIG (reference sequence). Trimming left V 2 bases short and J 1 base short, with 9 bases between. CDR3 length equals 13 residues. The CDR3 sequence: CAWSPGQSYEQYF. The CDR3 DNA is TGTGCCTGGAGTCCCGGACAGTCCTACGAGCAGTACTTC.

This clone turned up a few times. The chain combines TRBV7-9 with TRBJ2-3; D gene unclear. V was pared by 6 bases and J by 0 bases, with 4 bases between. The CDR3 spans 12 residues. Looked up from germline, CDR1 is SEHNR and CDR2 is FQNEAQ (reference sequence). In DNA form, the CDR3 reads TGTGCCAGCAGTACTAGCACAGATACGCAGTATTTT. Translated: CASSTSTDTQYF. Full variable domain (missing parts from reference TRBV7-9 and TRBJ2-3): DTGVSQNPRHKITKRGQNVTFRCDPISEHNRLYWYRQTLGQGPEFLTYFQNEAQLEKSRLLSDRFSAERPKGSFSTLEIQRTEQGDSAMYLCASSTSTDTQYFGPGTRLTVL.